One sample yielded the 7 T cell receptor beta chains listed below, sequenced in a study of shared clonotypes between healthy human individuals. CD45RO-negative, CCR7-selected cells formed the naive CD8 fraction, which excluded terminally differentiated effector memory CD45RA+ cells. Libraries were prepared by immunoSEQ multiplex PCR; TCRdb keeps only in-frame clonotypes and omits some of them. The data contain 750,000 to 1,000,000 clones, around 93% of them singletons. Material: naive CD8+ T cells sorted from blood. The source is a man aged 25-40 years in good health.

This clone appeared a single time. The chain recombines TRBV27 with TRBJ2-7, with D possibly matching TRBD2 (7 bases). The CDR3 is made up of 13 amino acids. V lost 5 bases to trimming and J lost 5 bases, with 13 bases between them. Germline V gene sequence: CDR1 MNHEY, CDR2 SMNVEV (reference sequence). The DNA of the CDR3 is TGTGCCAGCAGTAGGGAGGGGGGCAACGAGCAGTACTTC. Protein sequence: CASSREGGNEQYF.

The gene calls are TRBV19 and TRBJ2-2; D is unresolved. Germline V CDR1 and CDR2: LNHDA, SQIVND (reference sequence). CDR3 size: 17 residues. V was cut by 1 base and J by 4 bases, with 16 bases left in between. The CDR3 loop reads CASSIVGLPVVTGELFF. In nucleotides, the CDR3 is TGTGCCAGTAGTATAGTTGGCCTCCCCGTGGTCACCGGGGAGCTGTTTTTT.

This clone came up a few times. The V gene is TRBV2, the J gene TRBJ2-1; TRBD2 aligns across 13 bases. Trimming took 9 bases from V and 0 from J; bases not matched to a gene: 11. The germline V gene has CDR1 SNHLY and CDR2 FYNNEI. This CDR3 contains 18 residues. This chain's CDR3 is CARSGGLAGLSSYNEQFF. The CDR3 DNA reads as TGTGCCAGATCCGGGGGACTAGCGGGACTAAGCTCCTACAATGAGCAGTTCTTC.

The genes are TRBV19 and TRBJ2-3; D call uncertain. The germline gives CDR1 LNHDA, CDR2 SQIVND (reference sequence). The V end was cut by 5 bases, the J end by 0 bases, with 12 bases between. The CDR3 has 15 residues. CDR3 in amino acids: CASSLRESSTDTQYF. For the CDR3, the DNA is TGTGCCAGTAGTCTCCGAGAATCAAGCACAGATACGCAGTATTTT.

The chain joins TRBV27 to TRBJ1-5, with TRBD1 as a possible D gene (5 bases). CDR1 is MNHEY and CDR2 is SMNVEV in the germline V gene (reference sequence). Trimming took 6 bases from V and 0 from J, leaving 12 bases between them. This CDR3 comprises 15 residues. The CDR3 sequence: CASRGTGNSNQPQHF. In DNA, the CDR3 is TGTGCCAGCAGGGGGACGGGGAATAGCAATCAGCCCCAGCATTTT.

The rearrangement joins TRBV19 to TRBJ2-1; D unclear. From germline, CDR1 is LNHDA and CDR2 SQIVND (reference sequence). The CDR3 runs to 16 residues. Trimming removed 3 bases from V and 0 bases from J, with 12 bases in between. CDR3 in amino acids: CASSIEHLSSYNEQFF. CDR3 nucleotides: TGTGCCAGTAGTATTGAACACCTGAGCTCCTACAATGAGCAGTTCTTC.

The chain uses TRBV5-6 and TRBJ2-7; D remains unclear. The CDR3 has 12 residues. Trimming cost V 4 bases and J 5 bases, with 10 bases left between them. Germline CDR1 reads SGHDT; CDR2 reads YYEEEE. CDR3 in amino acids: CASSVLSDEQYF. In DNA form, the CDR3 reads TGTGCCAGCAGCGTATTAAGCGACGAGCAGTACTTC.